A single sample is the source of the 20 T cell receptor beta chains below, sequenced in a study of blood T cell repertoires in COVID-19. The repertoire was sequenced with immunoSEQ multiplex PCR; TCRdb's copy has only in-frame clones and lacks some. The profile covers approximately 130,000 clones, with approximately 88% appearing a single time and 7.6% taken by the ten largest. The specimen was peripheral blood. The source is a man aged 45-65 years with acute or convalescent COVID-19.

In this sample, this clone turned up a few times. The chain couples TRBV7-8 to TRBJ2-5; D may be TRBD2 (5 bases). CDR1 and CDR2 from the germline V gene are SGHVS and FQNEAQ. V gave up 0 bases and J gave up 5 bases, with 13 bases separating them. The CDR3 totals 15 residues. CDR3 bases: TGTGCCAGCAGCTTAGCAAGGGCTAGCCTCGAGACCCAGTACTTC. Its translation: CASSLARASLETQYF.

CDR3 nucleotide sequence: TGTGCCAGCAGCGTACTAGCGGGAGAAGTCGGGGAGCTGTTTTTT. This encodes CASSVLAGEVGELFF. V and J are TRBV9 and TRBJ2-2; 10 nucleotides align to TRBD2. The junction had 4 bases not matched to a gene; V was cut back by 1 base and J by 7 bases. The CDR3 is made up of 15 amino acids. In germline, CDR1 is SGDLS, CDR2 YYNGEE.

V is TRBV5-4 and J is TRBJ2-3; no clear D. Trimming removed 3 bases from V and 3 bases from J, with 17 bases in between. This CDR3 is built from 16 residues. Looked up from germline, CDR1 is SGHNT and CDR2 is YYREEE (reference sequence). CDR3: CASSSRLPRRTDTQYF. The CDR3 nucleotides are TGTGCCAGCAGCTCCAGACTCCCCCGTCGGACAGATACGCAGTATTTT.

The chain has TRBV19 and TRBJ2-7, with 9 bases that match TRBD1. After removal of 6 bases from V and 4 bases from J, the junction contained 7 bases not matched to a gene. Germline V gene sequence: CDR1 LNHDA, CDR2 SQIVND (reference sequence). This CDR3 contains 14 residues. DNA for the CDR3: TGTGCCAGTAGCTATGCGGGACAGGGTTACGAGCAGTACTTC. This translates into CASSYAGQGYEQYF.

The chain links TRBV5-1 to TRBJ2-7, with TRBD1 as a possible D gene (5 bases). The CDR3 has 15 residues. V lost 5 bases, J lost 1 base, and 16 bases lay in between. Germline CDR1 is SGHRS and CDR2 is YFSETQ. This CDR3 reads CASRIEDTKSYEQYF. The DNA of the CDR3 is TGCGCCAGCAGAATTGAGGACACCAAATCCTACGAGCAGTACTTC.

J is TRBJ2-2 and V is TRBV5-4; TRBD1 matches 8 bases. Germline values: CDR1 SGHNT, CDR2 YYREEE (reference sequence). The V gene end was trimmed by 1 base and the J gene end by 4 bases; junction bases not matched to a gene: 3. The CDR3 has 15 amino acids. DNA for the CDR3: TGTGCCAGCAGCTTGCAGGGGGCGGGCACCGGGGAGCTGTTTTTT. Amino acid sequence: CASSLQGAGTGELFF.

There are a few counts of this clone. The chain is built from TRBV6-5 and TRBJ1-5; possible D gene TRBD1, 6 bases. Germline CDR1 is MNHEY and CDR2 is SVGAGI. The CDR3 loop spans 14 amino acids. V was shortened by 7 bases and J by 5 bases, with 15 bases between the two germline ends. The CDR3 DNA sequence: TGTGCCAGCACCAGGGGAACCCCCGATCAGCCCCAGCATTTT. This gives the protein CASTRGTPDQPQHF.

V usage is TRBV7-8 and J usage is TRBJ1-5, with TRBD1 matching over 10 bases. V gave up 3 bases and J gave up 3 bases; unmatched junction bases: 2. The CDR3 contains 15 residues. Germline loops: CDR1 SGHVS, CDR2 FQNEAQ. CDR3 protein: CASSLGQGLNQPQHF. DNA for the CDR3: TGTGCCAGCAGCTTGGGACAGGGGCTCAATCAGCCCCAGCATTTT.

The chain links TRBV10-3 to TRBJ1-1, with a tentative D call TRBD1 (5 bases). Deletions cut 3 bases from V and 0 bases from J, with 11 bases between. CDR1 is ENHRY and CDR2 is SYGVKD in the germline V gene. The length of the CDR3 is 15 residues. CDR3 coding DNA: TGTGCCATCAGTGAAGTGACAGTCATGAACACTGAAGCTTTCTTT. This encodes CAISEVTVMNTEAFF.

This chain connects TRBV9 to TRBJ2-2; D not certain. CDR1 SGDLS and CDR2 YYNGEE come from the germline V gene. V lost 3 bases, J lost 6 bases, and 6 bases lay in between. The CDR3 length is 12 residues. CDR3 region: CASSAPSGELFF. The CDR3 nucleotides read TGTGCCAGCAGCGCCCCCTCCGGGGAGCTGTTTTTT.

This rearrangement joins TRBV5-6 to TRBJ1-2; 7 bases are shared with TRBD1. The V segment lost 0 bases and the J segment 7 bases; nucleotides outside the gene matches: 12. This CDR3 is built from 16 residues. The V gene's germline CDR1 is SGHDT and CDR2 YYEEEE. CDR3 sequence reads: CASSLARVQGSGGYTF. CDR3 bases: TGTGCCAGCAGCTTGGCCCGTGTACAGGGGTCTGGTGGCTACACCTTC.

This clone was detected once. The V gene is TRBV27, the J gene TRBJ2-1; 15 nucleotides agree with TRBD2. This CDR3 has 15 residues. V dropped 4 bases and J dropped 7; count of bases not matched to a gene: 2. Germline V CDR1 and CDR2: MNHEY, SMNVEV (reference sequence). The DNA of the CDR3 is TGTGCCAGCAGTTGGGGGACTAGCGGGAGGAATGAGCAGTTCTTC. Its translation is CASSWGTSGRNEQFF.

In nucleotides, the CDR3 is TGTGCCAGCAGCTTGGTAGGTGGGGCCAACACCGGGGAGCTGTTTTTT. As protein: CASSLVGGANTGELFF. The V call is TRBV5-6, the J call TRBJ2-2; D perhaps matches TRBD1 (5 bases). The germline gives CDR1 SGHDT, CDR2 YYEEEE. The ends were cut back, 0 bases at V and 2 bases at J, with 11 bases in the middle. The CDR3 spans 16 residues.

The chain is built from TRBV5-6 and TRBJ1-6, with TRBD1 identical over 7 bases. This CDR3 is 14 amino acids long. Trimming removed 0 bases from V and 10 bases from J; junction bases left unmatched: 4. The V gene's germline CDR1 is SGHDT and CDR2 YYEEEE. The CDR3, as DNA: TGTGCCAGCAGCTTGGACAGGGGTGTCTCACCCCTCCACTTT. It specifies CASSLDRGVSPLHF.

V usage is TRBV5-8 and J usage is TRBJ1-3; D is undetermined. This CDR3 has 16 residues. Trimming removed 0 bases at V and 0 bases at J, with 10 bases between. Germline V lookup: CDR1 SGHTS, CDR2 YDEGEE. The CDR3 region is CASSLVAGYSGNTIYF. CDR3 bases: TGTGCCAGCAGCTTGGTAGCGGGCTACTCTGGAAACACCATATATTTT.

This clone was detected a few times. The chain links TRBV30 to TRBJ2-7, with D possibly being TRBD2 (6 bases). The CDR3 consists of 14 residues. The V and J ends lost 5 bases and 7 bases respectively, with 21 bases between them. Germline V lookup: CDR1 GTSNPN, CDR2 SVGIG (reference sequence). CDR3: CAWSPGGSGGEQYF. In DNA form, the CDR3 reads TGTGCCTGGTCCCCTGGGGGGTCAGGAGGGGAGCAGTACTTC.

V gene TRBV6-5 combines with J gene TRBJ1-2; 11 bases are shared with TRBD1. This CDR3 spans 15 amino acids. Looked up from germline, CDR1 is MNHEY and CDR2 is SVGAGI. The J segment lost 4 bases and the V segment lost 6 bases, leaving 7 bases of the junction unmatched. CDR3 loop: CASRPPGQGGYGYTF. The DNA for the CDR3 is TGTGCCAGCAGGCCCCCGGGACAGGGGGGCTATGGCTACACCTTC.

This clone was recorded once. The CDR3 region is CASSEMAGEHDTQYF. Written as DNA, the CDR3 is TGTGCCAGCAGTGAAATGGCGGGAGAGCACGATACGCAGTATTTT. This chain joins TRBV6-1 and TRBJ2-3, with 7 bases matching TRBD2. The germline V gene encodes CDR1 MNHNS and CDR2 SASEGT. This CDR3 has 15 amino acids. The V segment lost 2 bases and the J segment 6 bases; nucleotides outside the gene matches: 8.

The chain combines TRBV5-1 with TRBJ2-5; 11 bases fit TRBD1. The J segment lost 7 bases and the V segment lost 4 bases, leaving 6 bases of the junction unmatched. The CDR3 length is 14 residues. Germline loops: CDR1 SGHRS, CDR2 YFSETQ. CDR3 in amino acids: CASSPGTGGLTQYF. The CDR3 nucleotides are TGCGCCAGCAGCCCCGGGACAGGGGGTTTGACCCAGTACTTC.

V gene TRBV27 combines with J gene TRBJ1-2; TRBD1 agrees at 7 bases. The CDR3 loop spans 14 amino acids. The germline V gene encodes CDR1 MNHEY and CDR2 SMNVEV (reference sequence). The V gene end was trimmed by 4 bases and the J gene end by 8 bases; junction bases not matched to a gene: 10. CDR3 bases: TGTGCCAGCAGTTCATCGACAGGGATCGGCGGCTACACCTTC. Protein product: CASSSSTGIGGYTF.